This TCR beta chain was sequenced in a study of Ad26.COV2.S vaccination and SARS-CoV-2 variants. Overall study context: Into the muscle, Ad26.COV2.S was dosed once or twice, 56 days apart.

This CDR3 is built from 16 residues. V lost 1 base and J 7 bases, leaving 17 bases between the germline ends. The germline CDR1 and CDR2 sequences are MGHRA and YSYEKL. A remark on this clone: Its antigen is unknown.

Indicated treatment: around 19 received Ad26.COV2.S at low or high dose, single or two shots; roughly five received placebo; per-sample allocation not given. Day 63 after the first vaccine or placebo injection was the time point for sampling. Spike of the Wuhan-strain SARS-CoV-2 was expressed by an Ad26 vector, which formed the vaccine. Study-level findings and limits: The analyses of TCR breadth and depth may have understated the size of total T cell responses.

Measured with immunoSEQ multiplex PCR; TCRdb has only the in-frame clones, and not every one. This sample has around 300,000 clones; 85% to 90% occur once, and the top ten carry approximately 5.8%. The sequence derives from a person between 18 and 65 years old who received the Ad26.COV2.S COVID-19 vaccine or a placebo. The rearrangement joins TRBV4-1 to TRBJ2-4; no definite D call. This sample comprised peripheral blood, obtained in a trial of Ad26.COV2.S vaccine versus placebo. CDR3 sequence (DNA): TGCGCCAGCAGCCAAGGACTCGACGAGGTCGGTAACATTCAGTACTTC. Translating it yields CASSQGLDEVGNIQYF.